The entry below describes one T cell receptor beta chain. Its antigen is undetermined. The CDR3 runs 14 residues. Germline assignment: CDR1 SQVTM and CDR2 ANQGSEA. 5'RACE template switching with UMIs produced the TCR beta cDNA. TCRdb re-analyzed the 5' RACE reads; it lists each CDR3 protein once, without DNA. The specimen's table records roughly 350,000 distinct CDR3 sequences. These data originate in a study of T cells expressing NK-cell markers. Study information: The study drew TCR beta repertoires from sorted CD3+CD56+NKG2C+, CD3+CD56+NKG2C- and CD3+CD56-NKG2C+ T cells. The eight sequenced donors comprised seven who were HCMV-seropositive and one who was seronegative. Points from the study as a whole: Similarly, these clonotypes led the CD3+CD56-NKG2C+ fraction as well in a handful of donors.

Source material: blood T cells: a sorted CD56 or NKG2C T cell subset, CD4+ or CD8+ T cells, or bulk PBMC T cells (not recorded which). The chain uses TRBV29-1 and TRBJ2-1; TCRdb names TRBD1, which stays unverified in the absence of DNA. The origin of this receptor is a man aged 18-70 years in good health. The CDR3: CSDTGGAGVDEQFF.